Listed here are 32 T cell receptor beta chains from one sample, sequenced in a study of blood T cell repertoires in COVID-19. Profiling relied on immunoSEQ multiplex PCR, and the TCRdb table lists in-frame clones only, not all of them. The repertoire holds almost 250,000 clones, 80% to 90% seen once, with roughly 3.7% in the top ten. The sample taken for sequencing was PBMCs or T cells enriched from blood (not recorded which). The receptors shown here come from a woman aged 25 to 45 who had recovered from COVID-19.

The V call is TRBV19, the J call TRBJ2-7, with D possibly being TRBD2 (6 bases). The CDR3 consists of 14 residues. Between the trimmed V and J ends, which lost 3 bases and 0 bases, there was a span of 9 bases. Germline values: CDR1 LNHDA, CDR2 SQIVND (reference sequence). The CDR3 DNA is TGTGCCAGTAGTATCGGGAGACACTCCTACGAGCAGTACTTC. It translates to CASSIGRHSYEQYF. The whole variable domain, filled in from reference TRBV19 and TRBJ2-7, reads DGGITQSPKYLFRKEGQNVTLSCEQNLNHDAMYWYRQDPGQGLRLIYYSQIVNDFQKGDIAEGYSVSREKKESFPLTVTSAQKNPTAFYLCASSIGRHSYEQYFGPGTRLTVT.

The table lists this clone with a few counts. V usage is TRBV7-2 and J usage is TRBJ2-2; no definite D call. V was shortened by 5 bases and J by 0 bases, with 13 bases between the two germline ends. CDR3 size: 16 residues. Germline V gives CDR1 SGHTA, CDR2 FQGNSA. CDR3: CASSPRGSANTGELFF. Written as DNA, the CDR3 is TGTGCCAGCAGCCCAAGAGGATCTGCGAACACCGGGGAGCTGTTTTTT.

V and J are TRBV4-2 and TRBJ1-2; 9 bases line up with TRBD1. CDR3 size: 15 residues. Germline CDR1 LGHNA, CDR2 YNFKEQ. The trim removed 1 base at V and 4 bases at J, leaving 4 bases unmatched. This CDR3 reads CASSQADRGSYGYTF. In DNA form, the CDR3 reads TGTGCCAGCAGCCAAGCCGACAGGGGGAGCTATGGCTACACCTTC.

This clone has a single count. This chain joins TRBV4-1 and TRBJ2-1, with 7 bases aligning to TRBD1. CDR1 and CDR2 from the germline V gene are MGHRA and YSYEKL. This CDR3 has 16 residues. J gave up 5 bases and V 4 bases, and 11 bases lay outside the gene matches. The DNA of the CDR3 is TGCGCCAGCAGCCGAGCCCCAGGACAGGTTAACAATGAGCAGTTCTTC. Amino acids: CASSRAPGQVNNEQFF.

This clone appeared once. The chain joins TRBV4-3 to TRBJ1-2, with unresolved D. The germline gives CDR1 LGHNA, CDR2 YSLEER. With 0 bases removed from V and 4 bases from J, the gap between germline ends came to 15 bases. The CDR3 runs to 16 residues. DNA for the CDR3: TGCGCCAGCAGCCAAGATTTGGCAGGCCTGCGCTATGGCTACACCTTC. It specifies CASSQDLAGLRYGYTF.

This chain joins TRBV19 and TRBJ2-3; 10 bases agree with TRBD2. There are 16 residues in the CDR3. Looked up from germline, CDR1 is LNHDA and CDR2 is SQIVND (reference sequence). V trimming: 3 bases; J trimming: 1 base; junction bases outside the gene matches: 4. In DNA, the CDR3 is TGTGCCAGTAGTATCCTTCTAGCGGGAGGCACAGATACGCAGTATTTT. Translated: CASSILLAGGTDTQYF. Full variable domain (remainder filled in from reference TRBV19 and TRBJ2-3): DGGITQSPKYLFRKEGQNVTLSCEQNLNHDAMYWYRQDPGQGLRLIYYSQIVNDFQKGDIAEGYSVSREKKESFPLTVTSAQKNPTAFYLCASSILLAGGTDTQYFGPGTRLTVL.

The chain has TRBV12-3 or TRBV12-4 and TRBJ1-2, with D perhaps TRBD1 (6 bases). This CDR3 is built from 12 residues. The germline V and J ends were trimmed by 5 bases and 8 bases, with 12 bases remaining between them. CDR3 bases: TGTGCCAGCAGTCAAACAGGGTACGGCTACACCTTC. Translation gives CASSQTGYGYTF.

This clone came up once. This chain uses TRBV4-2 with TRBJ2-3, with 16 positions matching TRBD2. The CDR3 length is 18 residues. Germline loops: CDR1 LGHNA, CDR2 YNFKEQ. V was pared by 6 bases and J by 2 bases, with 8 bases of the junction left unmatched. CDR3: CASRKLGTSGRVTDTQYF. The CDR3 DNA follows: TGTGCCAGCAGAAAGCTAGGGACTAGCGGGAGGGTCACAGATACGCAGTATTTT.

The V call is TRBV19, the J call TRBJ2-3; no reliable D call. Germline V CDR1 and CDR2: LNHDA, SQIVND (reference sequence). V shed 9 bases and J shed 5 bases, with 9 bases lying between them. This CDR3 has 11 residues. The CDR3 sequence: CASASRDTQYF. The CDR3 DNA reads as TGTGCCAGCGCCTCGAGAGATACGCAGTATTTT.

This sequence joins TRBV5-4 and TRBJ1-2, with D possibly matching TRBD1 (5 bases). The CDR3 spans 16 residues. V lost 0 bases and J lost 0, with 12 bases in between. From germline, CDR1 is SGHNT and CDR2 YYREEE (reference sequence). The chain's CDR3 is CASSLGDSPTNYGYTF. CDR3 sequence (DNA): TGTGCCAGCAGCTTGGGAGACAGTCCAACTAACTATGGCTACACCTTC.

A note on this clone: Other DNA sequences of this sample code for an identical CDR3. V is TRBV19 and J is TRBJ2-7; TRBD2 matches at 8 bases. CDR3 length: 14 amino acids. The germline CDR1 and CDR2 sequences are LNHDA and SQIVND (reference sequence). After removal of 3 bases from V and 2 bases from J, the junction contained 3 bases not matched to a gene. CDR3 DNA sequence: TGTGCCAGTAGTATCGGGGGGGGTACCTACGAGCAGTACTTC. Translated: CASSIGGGTYEQYF.

The rearrangement joins TRBV7-9 to TRBJ1-2, with D hard to call. V lost 8 bases to trimming and J lost 4 bases, with 23 bases between them. The length of the CDR3 is 16 residues. Germline V gives CDR1 SEHNR, CDR2 FQNEAQ (reference sequence). The CDR3 bases are TGTGCCAGCGCTGAGTTTTCGAGCGGCTTTGGCTATGGCTACACCTTC. Translating it yields CASAEFSSGFGYGYTF.

This chain links TRBV7-2 with TRBJ1-2; 10 bases match TRBD1. Trimming cost V 5 bases and J 7 bases; bases outside gene matches: 13. The CDR3 spans 16 residues. Germline V lookup: CDR1 SGHTA, CDR2 FQGNSA. CDR3 loop: CASSRRDRGFPSGYTF. The CDR3 DNA is TGTGCCAGCAGCCGCAGGGACAGGGGATTCCCCTCTGGCTACACCTTC.

In the case of this clone: Relative to the germline gene, one junction end is altered; a read error may explain this. The chain uses TRBV7-9 and TRBJ2-1; TRBD2 aligns across 7 bases. Germline values: CDR1 SEHNR, CDR2 FQNEAQ (reference sequence). This CDR3 contains 14 residues. In DNA, the CDR3 is TGTGCCAGCAGCTTGGGAGGGGCCTACAGTGAGCAGTTCTTC. It translates to CASSLGGAYSEQFF. The full variable domain, in which reference TRBV7-9 and TRBJ2-1 provide the parts outside the CDR3, is DTGVSQNPRHKITKRGQNVTFRCDPISEHNRLYWYRQTLGQGPEFLTYFQNEAQLEKSRLLSDRFSAERPKGSFSTLEIQRTEQGDSAMYLCASSLGGAYSEQFFGPGTRLTVL.

The chain couples TRBV28 to TRBJ2-1; a weak D match, TRBD2 (5 bases). Germline lookup yields CDR1 MDHEN and CDR2 SYDVKM. Trimming took 7 bases from V and 5 from J, leaving 15 bases between them. The CDR3 has 14 residues. CDR3 nucleotides: TGTGCCAGCACCCCATTCAAGCGGCACAATGAGCAGTTCTTC. Translating it yields CASTPFKRHNEQFF. The complete variable domain, with remaining parts taken from reference TRBV28 and TRBJ2-1, reads DVKVTQSSRYLVKRTGEKVFLECVQDMDHENMFWYRQDPGLGLRLIYFSYDVKMKEKGDIPEGYSVSREKKERFSLILESASTNQTSMYLCASTPFKRHNEQFFGPGTRLTVL.

The chain recombines TRBV19 with TRBJ1-6; 10 bases agree with TRBD1. Germline V lookup: CDR1 LNHDA, CDR2 SQIVND (reference sequence). The length of the CDR3 is 14 residues. The trim removed 8 bases at V and 7 bases at J, leaving 5 bases unmatched. The DNA for the CDR3 is TGTGCCAGTCTTCCGGGACAGGGGAATTCACCCCTCCACTTT. Amino acids: CASLPGQGNSPLHF.

The CDR3 DNA reads TGTGCCACGGCTTCCGACAGTCACACTGAAGCTTTCTTT. This encodes CATASDSHTEAFF. The rearrangement joins TRBV6-5 to TRBJ1-1; possible D gene TRBD1, 5 bases. This CDR3 has 13 amino acids. V was shortened by 10 bases and J by 3 bases, with 15 bases between the two germline ends. Germline CDR1 MNHEY, CDR2 SVGAGI.

The chain recombines TRBV5-1 with TRBJ2-3, with D maybe TRBD1 (6 bases). CDR1 is SGHRS and CDR2 is YFSETQ in the germline V gene. The CDR3 runs 13 residues. V dropped 4 bases and J dropped 3 bases, with 9 bases sitting between them. DNA for the CDR3: TGCGCCAGCAGCCCCGGACAGACAGATACGCAGTATTTT. Translation: CASSPGQTDTQYF.

This clone was observed a handful of times. The chain combines TRBV11-2 with TRBJ1-2, with D perhaps TRBD1 (5 bases). The V gene's germline CDR1 is SGHAT and CDR2 FQNNGV. The CDR3 has 15 amino acids. V was clipped by 0 bases and J by 7 bases, with 15 bases between them. The CDR3 region has the DNA TGTGCCAGCAGCTTAGATATTGCAGGGTTGGGTGGCTACACCTTC. Amino acid sequence: CASSLDIAGLGGYTF.

This chain links TRBV5-1 with TRBJ1-3; 8 bases are a match to TRBD1. CDR3 length: 16 residues. After removal of 4 bases from V and 0 bases from J, the junction contained 6 bases not matched to a gene. Germline V lookup: CDR1 SGHRS, CDR2 YFSETQ. The CDR3 DNA reads TGCGCCAGCAGCCCGTCGACAGGGGACTCTGGAAACACCATATATTTT. The encoded protein is CASSPSTGDSGNTIYF.

The rearrangement links TRBV4-3 to TRBJ1-4, with TRBD1 as a possible D gene (6 bases). Germline assignment: CDR1 LGHNA and CDR2 YSLEER. V gave up 4 bases and J gave up 5 bases, with 20 bases separating them. This CDR3 region has 17 residues. The CDR3 bases are TGCGCCAGCAGCCGCCTAGCGGGGGGCAGAGGGAATGAAAAACTGTTTTTT. Translation gives CASSRLAGGRGNEKLFF.

The chain employs TRBV4-3 and TRBJ2-1, with 8 bases aligning to TRBD2. V gave up 0 bases and J gave up 8 bases; unmatched junction bases: 12. CDR1 LGHNA and CDR2 YSLEER come from the germline V gene. This CDR3 contains 17 residues. This CDR3 reads CASSQDRNGRALYEQFF. CDR3 nucleotide sequence: TGCGCCAGCAGCCAAGATAGGAACGGGAGGGCCCTCTATGAGCAGTTCTTC.

The V call is TRBV7-8, the J call TRBJ1-2, with D maybe TRBD1 (5 bases). Germline values: CDR1 SGHVS, CDR2 FQNEAQ. The CDR3 sequence is 13 residues long. V lost 1 base, J lost 7 bases, and 10 bases lay in between. The CDR3 DNA reads TGTGCCAGCAGCTTAGGGGGGGTGGCTGGCTACACCTTC. Translated: CASSLGGVAGYTF.

This chain links TRBV9 with TRBJ2-3, with D perhaps matching TRBD1 (6 bases). This CDR3 spans 18 amino acids. Germline V gene lookup returns CDR1 SGDLS and CDR2 YYNGEE. V was cut by 0 bases and J by 6 bases, with 23 bases left in between. CDR3 region: CASSVVGTSTFKPDTQYF. CDR3 in DNA: TGTGCCAGCAGCGTAGTTGGGACAAGTACCTTCAAGCCGGATACGCAGTATTTT.

The rearrangement links TRBV5-1 to TRBJ1-1, with 11 bases fitting TRBD1. The CDR3 has 14 residues. Germline values: CDR1 SGHRS, CDR2 YFSETQ. V shed 8 bases and J 5 bases; nucleotides not matched to a gene: 8. The CDR3 DNA follows: TGCGCCAGTTCCGGGACAGGGGGGATTACTGAAGCTTTCTTT. The encoded protein is CASSGTGGITEAFF.

CDR3 residues: CASSLVSAFF. The CDR3 bases are TGTGCCAGCAGCTTAGTATCGGCTTTCTTT. This chain connects TRBV7-2 to TRBJ1-1; no clear D gene. Germline-derived CDR1 and CDR2 are SGHTA and FQGNSA. This CDR3 is built from 10 residues. Trimming took off 1 base at V and 11 bases at J, with 5 bases between the two ends. Filled out from reference TRBV7-2 and TRBJ1-1, the complete variable domain reads GAGVSQSPSNKVTEKGKDVELRCDPISGHTALYWYRQSLGQGLEFLIYFQGNSAPDKSGLPSDRFSAERTGGSVSTLTIQRTQQEDSAVYLCASSLVSAFFGQGTRLTVV.

V is TRBV2 and J is TRBJ1-2; D is perhaps TRBD1 (6 bases). In germline, CDR1 is SNHLY, CDR2 FYNNEI. The CDR3 contains 14 residues. With 6 bases removed from V and 0 bases from J, the gap between germline ends came to 11 bases. CDR3 sequence (DNA): TGTGCCAGCAGCCCGGGACAAACTAACTATGGCTACACCTTC. Encoded protein: CASSPGQTNYGYTF.

The chain links TRBV7-8 to TRBJ1-3; a weak D match, TRBD1 (6 bases). The germline V gene has CDR1 SGHVS and CDR2 FQNEAQ. This CDR3 spans 17 amino acids. Trimming left V 3 bases short and J 0 bases short, with 15 bases between. The CDR3 DNA reads as TGTGCCAGCAGCTTCGTAGGGCAGGGGATCTCTGGAAACACCATATATTTT. This codes for CASSFVGQGISGNTIYF.

The chain is built from TRBV27 and TRBJ2-7; 8 nucleotides match TRBD2. CDR1 and CDR2 (germline): MNHEY, SMNVEV (reference sequence). V lost 6 bases, J lost 2 bases, and 6 bases stayed unmatched. The CDR3 has 14 residues. The CDR3 sequence is CASSAPGGTYEQYF. In DNA form, the CDR3 reads TGTGCCAGCAGCGCCCCGGGAGGGACCTACGAGCAGTACTTC.

The rearrangement uses TRBV29-1 and TRBJ2-1; a weak D match, TRBD2 (6 bases). V lost 3 bases and J lost 3, with 12 bases in between. The CDR3 is 14 amino acids. Germline CDR1 is SQVTM and CDR2 is ANQGSEA. In DNA, the CDR3 is TGCAGCGTTGATGGGCTAGCGAGCTACAATGAGCAGTTCTTC. Amino acid sequence: CSVDGLASYNEQFF.

V gene TRBV4-1 combines with J gene TRBJ1-3; D is undetermined. The CDR3 spans 14 residues. Germline loops: CDR1 MGHRA, CDR2 YSYEKL. Trimming took off 0 bases at V and 2 bases at J, with 5 bases between the two ends. The CDR3 loop reads CASSQDPTGNTIYF. For the CDR3, the DNA is TGCGCCAGCAGCCAAGATCCTACTGGAAACACCATATATTTT.

This clone came up once. The chain recombines TRBV5-1 with TRBJ1-3, with 12 bases aligning to TRBD1. This CDR3 has 15 residues. Germline trimming cut 7 bases from V and 3 bases from J; bases unmatched to any gene: 5. Germline CDR1 and CDR2: SGHRS and YFSETQ. DNA for the CDR3: TGCGCCAGCTCCCGGGACAGGGGGCTTGGAAACACCATATATTTT. Encoded protein: CASSRDRGLGNTIYF. The whole variable domain, remainder taken from reference TRBV5-1 and TRBJ1-3, is KAGVTQTPRYLIKTRGQQVTLSCSPISGHRSVSWYQQTPGQGLQFLFEYFSETQRNKGNFPGRFSGRQFSNSRSEMNVSTLELGDSALYLCASSRDRGLGNTIYFGEGSWLTVV.